This TCR beta chain appears in the sequencing data of a study of T cells in Graves' hyperthyroidism and ophthalmopathy. The CDR3 consists of 13 residues. The germline V gene encodes CDR1 LNHNV and CDR2 YYDKDF (reference sequence). Amplification of TCR beta CDR3 regions was performed using RNA transcripts as template. Initially, a first-round RT-PCR of the TCR CDR3 employed the HTBI primer set. TCRdb processed the multiplex PCR reads anew with MiXCR; each CDR3 protein has one entry. The data hold about 660,000 distinct CDR3 sequences, with roughly 45% observed a single time. In its sample, this clonotype was seen once. A read error may produce the germline difference seen at one junction end.

The sequenced sample was peripheral blood or thyroid tissue (not recorded which). This clonotype was sampled from an adult man with Graves' disease, either hyperthyroidism or ophthalmopathy (not recorded which). The chain recombines TRBV15 with TRBJ2-5; D gene unclear. CDR3 nucleotide sequence: TGTGCCAGCAGCTTCGGGTTCCTAGAGACCCAGTACTTC. This encodes CASSFGFLETQYF.